This T cell receptor beta chain comes out of a study of T cell changes during pregnancy in multiple sclerosis. The repertoire was sequenced with immunoSEQ multiplex PCR; TCRdb's copy has only in-frame clones and lacks some. The table lists some 39,000 clones, about 92% of them singletons. The CDR3 extends over 14 amino acids. Germline CDR1 and CDR2: SGHAT and FQNNGV. V dropped 4 bases and J dropped 5 bases, with 15 bases sitting between them. This chain uses TRBV11-2 with TRBJ2-7; D is undetermined. This receptor was taken from a female donor with multiple sclerosis, enrolled in a pregnancy study. The sample was PBMCs (not recorded whether the cells were cultured). The CDR3 protein is CASSYAVEFHEQYF. The CDR3 DNA reads TGTGCCAGCAGCTATGCGGTGGAGTTCCACGAGCAGTACTTC.